The 26 T cell receptor beta chains below all came from one sample that was sequenced in a study. Each CDR3 protein is one row after TCRdb ran MiXCR on the 5' RACE reads. The table lists some 13,000 distinct CDR3 sequences, less than 25% of them singletons. The material sequenced was naive CD4+ T cells sorted from blood. Subset in this sample: naive CD4+ T cells, CD4+CD45RA+CD25-. The receptors shown here come from a female donor with breast cancer.

V and J are TRBV29-1 and TRBJ2-7, with D perhaps given as TRBD1 or TRBD2 (5 bases each). The CDR3 totals 13 residues. The germline V gene has CDR1 SQVTM and CDR2 ANQGSEA. CDR3 coding DNA: TGCAGGGACAACCTGGGACCGGAGTACGAGCAGTACTTC. Its translation is CRDNLGPEYEQYF.

This clonotype is labeled as medium-sized (0.01 to 0.1%). This rearrangement joins TRBV4-1 to TRBJ2-1, with unresolved D. The CDR3 has 17 residues. CDR1 and CDR2 (germline): MGHRA, YSYEKL. Between the trimmed V and J ends, which lost 1 base and 0 bases, there was a span of 13 bases. CDR3 protein: CASSQVPGSSSYNEQFF. The CDR3 nucleotides read TGCGCCAGCAGCCAAGTTCCGGGTTCGAGCTCCTACAATGAGCAGTTCTTC.

This clonotype was seen ten or more times. The rearrangement links TRBV20-1 to TRBJ2-7; D remains unclear. CDR3 length: 18 amino acids. Germline V gives CDR1 DFQATT, CDR2 SNEGSKA (reference sequence). Trimming left V 0 bases short and J 0 bases short, with 21 bases between. As DNA, the CDR3 is TGCAGTGCTAGAGATCCAAGCAGCTTGGGATACCGCTCCTACGAGCAGTACTTC. Amino acid sequence: CSARDPSSLGYRSYEQYF.

This clonotype was seen repeatedly, ten times or more. The chain uses TRBV11-2 and TRBJ1-1, with D unresolved. Germline assignment: CDR1 SGHAT and CDR2 FQNNGV. Between the trimmed V and J ends, which lost 3 bases and 0 bases, there was a span of 8 bases. The CDR3 has 14 residues. This CDR3 is CASSLAGMNTEAFF. The CDR3 nucleotides read TGTGCCAGCAGCTTGGCGGGGATGAACACTGAAGCTTTCTTT. The full variable domain, rest sourced from reference TRBV11-2 and TRBJ1-1, is EAGVAQSPRYKIIEKRQSVAFWCNPISGHATLYWYQQILGQGPKLLIQFQNNGVVDDSQLPKDRFSAERLKGVDSTLKIQPAKLEDSAVYLCASSLAGMNTEAFFGQGTRLTVV.

In this sample, this clonotype turned up many times. The rearrangement joins TRBV29-1 to TRBJ1-3, with D perhaps TRBD1 (5 bases). Germline lookup yields CDR1 SQVTM and CDR2 ANQGSEA. V dropped 3 bases and J dropped 4 bases, with 7 bases sitting between them. This CDR3 comprises 12 residues. The CDR3 spells CSVEGVGNTIYF. In nucleotides, the CDR3 is TGCAGCGTTGAGGGGGTCGGAAACACCATATATTTT.

This clonotype has ten or more counts. This chain connects TRBV6-1 to TRBJ1-2, with TRBD1 matching over 7 bases. The junction had 5 bases not matched to a gene; V was cut back by 3 bases and J by 4 bases. Germline lookup yields CDR1 MNHNS and CDR2 SASEGT. The CDR3 consists of 14 residues. The CDR3 loop is CASSDSRGFYGYTF. CDR3 sequence (DNA): TGTGCCAGCAGTGACTCCAGGGGGTTCTATGGCTACACCTTC.

This clonotype was observed a few times. The chain recombines TRBV9 with TRBJ1-1, with 8 bases lining up with TRBD1. V was pared by 4 bases and J by 1 base, with 3 bases of the junction left unmatched. The germline gives CDR1 SGDLS, CDR2 YYNGEE. This CDR3 contains 14 residues. DNA for the CDR3: TGTGCCAGCAGCCCAGACAGGGGGAACACTGAAGCTTTCTTT. This translates into CASSPDRGNTEAFF.

This clonotype was found once. An end of the junction differs from the germline gene, which may be a read error. The chain joins TRBV4-2 to TRBJ2-1; tentatively, D is TRBD2 (5 bases). Germline V gene data show CDR1 as LGHNA and CDR2 as YNFKEQ. This CDR3 comprises 15 residues. The CDR3 sequence: CASSLSSGTGYEQLF. DNA of the CDR3: TGTGCCAGCAGCCTATCCAGCGGTACCGGCTATGAGCAGCTCTTC.

By frequency in the sample, this clonotype is medium-sized. The rearrangement joins TRBV12-3 or TRBV12-4 to TRBJ2-1; no clear D gene. The CDR3 is made up of 15 amino acids. Trimming shortened V by 6 bases and J by 1 base, and 13 bases separated the two germline ends. The CDR3 spells CASRIGGVSYNEQFF. For the CDR3, the DNA is TGTGCCAGCAGGATTGGTGGGGTATCCTACAATGAGCAGTTCTTC.

This clonotype was seen at least ten times. V and J are TRBV7-3 and TRBJ2-1; the D is unclear. The CDR3 has 14 amino acids. Deletions cut 5 bases from V and 9 bases from J, with 17 bases between. Germline V lookup: CDR1 SGHTA, CDR2 FQGTGA. The CDR3 DNA reads TGTGCCAGCAGCCTCGCAAATGACGGAAGTGAGCAGTTCTTC. It translates to CASSLANDGSEQFF.

This clonotype ranks as medium-sized. V is TRBV14 and J is TRBJ1-1; D remains unclear. Germline loops: CDR1 SGHDN, CDR2 FVKESK. The CDR3 is 13 residues long. V was pared by 3 bases and J by 0 bases, with 5 bases between. The CDR3 sequence is CASSHGLNTEAFF. Written as DNA, the CDR3 is TGTGCCAGCAGCCACGGACTGAACACTGAAGCTTTCTTT.

This clonotype was seen ten or more times. The V gene is TRBV21-1, the J gene TRBJ2-7; the D call TRBD2 from the table was never checked on the DNA. TRBV21-1 is recorded as a pseudogene. The CDR3 loop spans 15 amino acids. In nucleotides, the CDR3 is TGTGCCAGCAGCAAAGCGCTAGCGGGGGGCTACGAGCAGTACTTC. Its translation is CASSKALAGGYEQYF.

Only a few counts were recorded for this clonotype. The CDR3 sequence is CASSLGRGTAEGYEQYF. CDR3 DNA sequence: TGTGCCAGCAGTTTAGGACGTGGGACCGCGGAAGGCTACGAGCAGTACTTC. This chain links TRBV27 with TRBJ2-7; D could derive from TRBD1 or TRBD2 (5 bases each). This CDR3 comprises 17 residues. Between the trimmed V and J ends, which lost 2 bases and 3 bases, there was a span of 20 bases. Germline CDR1 and CDR2: MNHEY and SMNVEV (reference sequence).

The rearrangement uses TRBV29-1 and TRBJ2-1; D unresolved. The CDR3 has 14 residues. Germline V gene lookup returns CDR1 SQVTM and CDR2 ANQGSEA. With 7 bases removed from V and 0 bases from J, the gap between germline ends came to 13 bases. The CDR3 DNA reads TGCAGCGCAATCATGTTGAGCTCCTACAATGAGCAGTTCTTC. This encodes CSAIMLSSYNEQFF.

This clonotype is classed as medium-sized. The V call is TRBV20-1, the J call TRBJ2-1; unclear D gene. Looked up from germline, CDR1 is DFQATT and CDR2 is SNEGSKA (reference sequence). This CDR3 comprises 12 residues. V lost 5 bases and J 3 bases, leaving 8 bases between the germline ends. Here the CDR3 reads CSAFRNYNEQFF. CDR3 DNA: TGCAGTGCTTTTAGGAACTACAATGAGCAGTTCTTC.

This clonotype was counted a few times. The chain recombines TRBV12-3 or TRBV12-4 with TRBJ2-1, with a tentative D call TRBD2 (6 bases). V dropped 6 bases and J dropped 14 bases, with 20 bases sitting between them. The CDR3 length is 13 residues. As DNA, the CDR3 is TGTGCCAGCAGAGACACCGTCGGGGCTAGCGAGTTCTTC. Translated: CASRDTVGASEFF.

By share, this clonotype counts as medium-sized (0.01 to 0.1%). The chain has TRBV6-5 and TRBJ2-1; 8 nucleotides match TRBD2. The CDR3 totals 15 residues. The trim removed 10 bases at V and 5 bases at J, leaving 13 bases unmatched. Germline CDR1 MNHEY, CDR2 SVGAGI. For the CDR3, the DNA is TGTGCCACTTCTTCGTGGGGGACTAGTCACAATGAGCAGTTCTTC. It translates to CATSSWGTSHNEQFF.

This clonotype is medium-sized. The chain combines TRBV5-1 with TRBJ2-3; D is perhaps TRBD2 (6 bases). CDR1 and CDR2 (germline): SGHRS, YFSETQ. The CDR3 covers 15 residues. Trimming removed 4 bases at V and 0 bases at J, with 12 bases between. In nucleotides, the CDR3 is TGCGCCAGCAGCCGACTAGGACATAGCACAGATACGCAGTATTTT. Protein: CASSRLGHSTDTQYF.

In this sample, this clonotype turned up many times. A much larger clonotype is one base distant, so this may be a read error. The CDR3 spells CASSEAWQHQETQYF. CDR3 in DNA: TGTGCCAGCAGTGAAGCGTGGCAGCACCAAGAGACCCAGTACTTC. This chain joins TRBV6-1 and TRBJ2-5; no reliable D call. Germline CDR1 MNHNS, CDR2 SASEGT. V dropped 0 bases and J dropped 0 bases, with 8 bases sitting between them. This CDR3 has 15 amino acids.

Note on this clonotype: A much larger clone is a single base away; this may be a read error. The chain joins TRBV7-9 to TRBJ1-1; no firm D call. CDR3 length: 14 residues. In germline, CDR1 is SEHNR, CDR2 FQNEAQ (reference sequence). V lost 4 bases and J lost 1, with 10 bases in between. CDR3 sequence: CASSSLRENTEAFF. The CDR3 region has the DNA TGTGCCAGCAGCTCCCTCCGAGAGAACACTGAAGCTTTCTTT.

With regard to this clonotype: At one boundary the junction diverges from the germline segment, which might be a read error. The rearrangement links TRBV6-1 to TRBJ1-2; 8 nucleotides line up with TRBD1. This CDR3 spans 17 amino acids. Germline loops: CDR1 MNHNS, CDR2 SASEGT. The CDR3 sequence: CASSEGPGQVTNYSYTF. CDR3 sequence (DNA): TGTGCCAGCAGTGAGGGGCCGGGACAGGTTACAAACTATAGCTACACCTTC.

This clonotype was counted between two and nine times. This CDR3 fails to terminate in the conserved phenylalanine or tryptophan, so it likely reflects a read error. The chain employs TRBV12-3 or TRBV12-4 and TRBJ1-4; D gene uncertain. Trimming shortened V by 8 bases and J by 7 bases, and 17 bases separated the two germline ends. The CDR3 spans 14 residues. CDR3 protein: CASLPSGRGEKLFL. The CDR3 coding sequence is TGTGCCAGCCTCCCGAGTGGACGAGGTGAAAAACTGTTTCTT.

At least ten counts were recorded for this clonotype. The chain employs TRBV7-2 and TRBJ2-7; D tentatively reads TRBD1 or TRBD2 (5 bases each). The CDR3 loop spans 14 amino acids. CDR1 is SGHTA and CDR2 is FQGNSA in the germline V gene. The V end was cut by 6 bases, the J end by 4 bases, with 16 bases between. The CDR3 coding sequence is TGTGCCAGCAGTCGATCTGGGGGAATTTACGAGCAGTACTTC. Protein sequence: CASSRSGGIYEQYF.

This clonotype was recorded at least ten times. The chain combines TRBV5-1 with TRBJ2-1; 10 bases map to TRBD2. With V trimmed by 3 bases and J by 6 bases, 6 bases remained unmatched. Germline CDR1 SGHRS, CDR2 YFSETQ. The CDR3 loop spans 15 amino acids. The DNA of the CDR3 is TGCGCCAGCAGCTCCTCAGCGGGAGGGGCCAATGAGCAGTTCTTC. This sequence encodes CASSSSAGGANEQFF.

By sample fraction, this clonotype is medium-sized. The chain uses TRBV5-1 and TRBJ2-3; TRBD2 agrees at 9 bases. This CDR3 comprises 14 residues. With V trimmed by 7 bases and J by 2 bases, 5 bases remained unmatched. The germline V gene has CDR1 SGHRS and CDR2 YFSETQ. Written as DNA, the CDR3 is TGCGCCAGCTGCGCGGGAGGGTACACAGATACGCAGTATTTT. This sequence encodes CASCAGGYTDTQYF.

This clonotype has a handful of counts. J is TRBJ2-1 and V is TRBV11-2; perhaps TRBD1 as D (6 bases). The CDR3 has 16 residues. CDR1 and CDR2 (germline): SGHAT, FQNNGV. The ends were cut back, 1 base at V and 0 bases at J, with 10 bases in the middle. In nucleotides, the CDR3 is TGTGCCAGCAGCTTAGGACAGGCGAGCTCCTACAATGAGCAGTTCTTC. Translated, it gives CASSLGQASSYNEQFF.